This T cell receptor beta chain was recovered during a study of OX40 agonist ivuxolimab in advanced cancers. The CDR3 is 14 residues long. Germline CDR1 is MGHRA and CDR2 is YSYEKL. J was trimmed by 10 bases and V by 4 bases; bases with no gene match: 10. Some clones are missing from TCRdb's copy, which holds only in-frame ones; the method was immunoSEQ multiplex PCR. The sample has about 59,000 clones; around 84% are singletons. The material was CD4+ or CD8+ T cells sorted from blood, obtained in a trial of the OX40 agonist ivuxolimab. The clonotype was recovered from an adult with an advanced solid tumor such as melanoma, head and neck, liver or kidney cancer. The chain joins TRBV4-1 to TRBJ2-1, with 7 positions matching TRBD2. CDR3 nucleotides: TGCGCCAGCAGCCGGGGGGGAACGGCGACGGAGCAGTTCTTC. This sequence encodes CASSRGGTATEQFF.